This TCR beta chain was sequenced during a study of identical twins. General study results and limits: Abundant beta clonotypes from cord blood bore fewer insertions; memory repertoires lacked this pattern.

TCRdb re-called the 5' RACE reads with MiXCR, one entry per CDR3 protein. This sample carries 650,000 to 750,000 distinct CDR3 sequences, around 20% of them seen once, and the ten largest clones take 4.3%. This clonotype was seen more than once but under ten times. The antigen is unknown. The CDR3 runs to 14 residues. Germline CDR1 and CDR2: SGHTA and FQGTGA. V dropped 2 bases and J dropped 2 bases, with 8 bases sitting between them. These same records also appear under a second study, on T cells expressing NK-cell markers. That publication notes: Sorted CD3+CD56+NKG2C+, CD3+CD56+NKG2C- and CD3+CD56-NKG2C+ T cells provided the TCR beta repertoires. In the group of eight sequenced donors, seven were HCMV-seropositive and one was seronegative. Alpha-beta TCR T cells were the sole sorting target in several experiments, owing to an anti-gamma-delta TCR antibody.

V is TRBV7-3 and J is TRBJ2-3; D gene unclear. Sequenced sample: PBMCs. The receptor was derived from a woman under 30 in good health. CDR3 in DNA: TGTGCCAGCAGCTTAGACATCAACACAGATACGCAGTATTTT. Translation: CASSLDINTDTQYF. Full variable domain (remainder filled in from reference TRBV7-3 and TRBJ2-3): GAGVSQTPSNKVTEKGKYVELRCDPISGHTALYWYRQSLGQGPEFLIYFQGTGAADDSGLPNDRFFAVRPEGSVSTLKIQRTERGDSAVYLCASSLDINTDTQYFGPGTRLTVL.